The 2 T cell receptor beta chains below come from one sample, sequenced in a study of blood T cells in healthy people across ages. Together with a sample-barcoded 5' primer, a J-beta primer mix was included in a second PCR lasting about 7 to 11 cycles. TCRdb fed the 5' RACE reads into MiXCR, producing one record per CDR3 protein. The sample carries some 1,800,000 distinct CDR3 sequences, around 42% recorded once. Sequenced: blood. The origin of the receptors is a human donor in good health.

The chain has TRBV27 and TRBJ2-3; 8 bases are a match to TRBD2. There are 16 residues in the CDR3. Germline V gene sequence: CDR1 MNHEY, CDR2 SMNVEV (reference sequence). Germline trimming cut 6 bases from V and 3 bases from J; bases unmatched to any gene: 11. This chain's CDR3 is CASRFGDQRGTDTQYF. CDR3 sequence (DNA): TGTGCCAGCAGGTTTGGGGACCAGCGGGGGACAGATACGCAGTATTTT.

The chain uses TRBV9 and TRBJ2-5; no clear D gene. The CDR3 runs 14 residues. V dropped 0 bases and J dropped 4 bases, with 10 bases sitting between them. Germline V gene lookup returns CDR1 SGDLS and CDR2 YYNGEE. The CDR3 sequence is CASSVGAGTETQYF. The CDR3 DNA is TGTGCCAGCAGCGTAGGGGCCGGTACAGAGACCCAGTACTTC.